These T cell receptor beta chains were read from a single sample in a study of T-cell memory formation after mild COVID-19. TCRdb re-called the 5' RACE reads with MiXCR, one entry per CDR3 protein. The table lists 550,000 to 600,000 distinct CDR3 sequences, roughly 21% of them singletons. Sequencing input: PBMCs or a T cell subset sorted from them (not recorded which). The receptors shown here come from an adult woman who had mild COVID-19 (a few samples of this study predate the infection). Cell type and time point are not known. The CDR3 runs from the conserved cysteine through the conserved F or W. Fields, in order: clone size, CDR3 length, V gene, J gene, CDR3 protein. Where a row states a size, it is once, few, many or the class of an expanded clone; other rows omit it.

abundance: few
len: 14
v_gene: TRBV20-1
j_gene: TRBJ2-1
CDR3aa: CSARDGLHSNEQFF

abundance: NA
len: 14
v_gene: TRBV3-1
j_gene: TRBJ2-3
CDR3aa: CASSLRLTGDTQYF

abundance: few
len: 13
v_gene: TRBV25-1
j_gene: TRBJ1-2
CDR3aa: CASRGQGGSGYTF

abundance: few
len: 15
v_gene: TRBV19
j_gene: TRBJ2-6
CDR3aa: CASSMGQSGANVLTF

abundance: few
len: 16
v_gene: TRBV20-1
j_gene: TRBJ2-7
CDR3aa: CSARPRTSGDIYEQYF

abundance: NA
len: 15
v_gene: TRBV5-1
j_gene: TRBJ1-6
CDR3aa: CASSLEDSYNSPLHF

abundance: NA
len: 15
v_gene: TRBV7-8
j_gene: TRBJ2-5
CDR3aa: CASSPRTGTGETQYF

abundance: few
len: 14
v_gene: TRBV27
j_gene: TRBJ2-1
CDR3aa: CASRPGGSYNEQFF

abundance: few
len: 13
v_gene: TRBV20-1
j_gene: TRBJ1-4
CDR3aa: CSAKTGGSEKLFF

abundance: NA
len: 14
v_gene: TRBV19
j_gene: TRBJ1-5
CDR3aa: CASSIGGFNQPQHF

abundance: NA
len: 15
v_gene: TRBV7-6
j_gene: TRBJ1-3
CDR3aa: CASSLAAGLGNTIYF

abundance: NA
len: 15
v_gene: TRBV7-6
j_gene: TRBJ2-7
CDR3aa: CASSSSGGLTYEQYF

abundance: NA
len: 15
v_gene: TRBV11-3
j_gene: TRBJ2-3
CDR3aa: CASSSNPGATDTQYF

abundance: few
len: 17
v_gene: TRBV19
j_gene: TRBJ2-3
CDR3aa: CASSIGLLAGSTDTQYF

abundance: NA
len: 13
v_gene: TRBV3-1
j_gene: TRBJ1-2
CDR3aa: CASSKTWEEGYTF

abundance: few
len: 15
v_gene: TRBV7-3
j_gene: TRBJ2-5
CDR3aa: CASSLSAHRGETQYF

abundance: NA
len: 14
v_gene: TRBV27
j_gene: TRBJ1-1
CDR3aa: CASRSDRVGTEAFF

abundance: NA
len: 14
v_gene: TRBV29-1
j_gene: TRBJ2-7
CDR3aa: CSVEDRTAQHEQYF

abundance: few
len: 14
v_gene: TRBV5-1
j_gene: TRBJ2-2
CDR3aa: CASSVRDGAGELFF

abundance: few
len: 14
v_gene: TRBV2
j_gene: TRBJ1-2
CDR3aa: CASRGQGVDYGYTF

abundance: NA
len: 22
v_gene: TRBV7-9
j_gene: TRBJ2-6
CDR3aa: CASSLSLGGLAGGLSGANVLTF

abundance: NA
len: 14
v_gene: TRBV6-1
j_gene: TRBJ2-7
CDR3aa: CALGQNPSPYEQYF

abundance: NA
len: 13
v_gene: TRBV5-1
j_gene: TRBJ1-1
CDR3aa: CASGVQGRTEAFF

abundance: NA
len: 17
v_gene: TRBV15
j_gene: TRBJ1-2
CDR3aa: CATSREVMAATNYGYTF

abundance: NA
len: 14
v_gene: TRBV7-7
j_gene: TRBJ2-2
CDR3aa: CASRRVAAVGELFF

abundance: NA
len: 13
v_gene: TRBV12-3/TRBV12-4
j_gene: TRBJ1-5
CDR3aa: CASSGKSNQPQHF

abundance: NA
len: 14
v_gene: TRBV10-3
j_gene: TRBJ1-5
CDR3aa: CAISEDRGNQPQHF

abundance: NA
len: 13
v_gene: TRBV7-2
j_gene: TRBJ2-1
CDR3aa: CASSPLGGPEQFF

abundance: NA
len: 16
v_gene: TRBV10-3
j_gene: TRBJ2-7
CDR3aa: CAISEWLIRGSYEQYF

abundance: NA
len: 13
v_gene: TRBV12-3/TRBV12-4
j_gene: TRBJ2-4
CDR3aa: CASSPRGQTGQYF

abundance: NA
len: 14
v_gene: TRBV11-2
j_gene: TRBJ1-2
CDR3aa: CASSDYREAKGYTF

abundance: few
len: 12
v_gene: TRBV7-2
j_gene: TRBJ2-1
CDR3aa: CASSWTNNEQFF

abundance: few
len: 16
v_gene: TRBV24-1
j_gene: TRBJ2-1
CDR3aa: CATSDSLAGDYNEQFF

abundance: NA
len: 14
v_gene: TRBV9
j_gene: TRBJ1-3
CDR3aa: CASSPYNIENTIYF

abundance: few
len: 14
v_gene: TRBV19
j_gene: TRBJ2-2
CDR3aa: CASSIPEQSGELFF

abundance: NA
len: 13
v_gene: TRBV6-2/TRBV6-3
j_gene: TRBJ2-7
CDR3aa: CASSHGGFNEQYF

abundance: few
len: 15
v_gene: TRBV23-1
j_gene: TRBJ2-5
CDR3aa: CASTRSGRPPETQYF

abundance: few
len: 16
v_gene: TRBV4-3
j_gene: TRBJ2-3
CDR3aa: CASSQRGTGGTDTQYF

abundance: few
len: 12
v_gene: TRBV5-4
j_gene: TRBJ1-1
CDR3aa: CASSLYSTEAFF

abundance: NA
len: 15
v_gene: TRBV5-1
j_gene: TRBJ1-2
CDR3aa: CASSTRQGNVYGYTF

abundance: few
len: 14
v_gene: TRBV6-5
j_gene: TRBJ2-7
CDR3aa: CASSYAGDTYEQYF

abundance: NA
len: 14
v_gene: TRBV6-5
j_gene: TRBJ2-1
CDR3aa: CAISYGGPYNEQFF

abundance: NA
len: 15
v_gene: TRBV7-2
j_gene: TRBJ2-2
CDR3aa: CASSLDTSPAGELFF

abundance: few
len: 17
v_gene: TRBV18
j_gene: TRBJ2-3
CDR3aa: CASSPARGDYKPLSQYF

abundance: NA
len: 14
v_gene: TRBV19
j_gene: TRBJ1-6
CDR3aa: CASKRTRDNSPLHF

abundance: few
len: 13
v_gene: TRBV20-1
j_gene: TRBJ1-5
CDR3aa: CSARGGGNQPQHF

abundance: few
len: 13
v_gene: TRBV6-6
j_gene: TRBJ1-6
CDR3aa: CASGASSGAPLHF

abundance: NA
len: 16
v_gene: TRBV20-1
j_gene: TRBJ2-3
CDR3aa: CSARAAVRVGTDTQYF

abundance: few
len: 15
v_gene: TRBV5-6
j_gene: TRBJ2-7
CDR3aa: CASSSLAGRVNEQYF

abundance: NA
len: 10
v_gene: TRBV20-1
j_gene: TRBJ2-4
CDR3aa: CSARDYIQYF

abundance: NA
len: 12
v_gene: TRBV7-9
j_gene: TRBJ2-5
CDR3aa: CASSHLDGTQYF

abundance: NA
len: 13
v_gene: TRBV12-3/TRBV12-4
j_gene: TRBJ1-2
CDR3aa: CASTPLSGGGYTF

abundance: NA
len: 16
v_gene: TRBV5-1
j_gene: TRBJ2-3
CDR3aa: CASSLGAGVSADTQYF

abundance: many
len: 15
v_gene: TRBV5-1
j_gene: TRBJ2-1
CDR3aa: CASSSGTSDYNEQFF